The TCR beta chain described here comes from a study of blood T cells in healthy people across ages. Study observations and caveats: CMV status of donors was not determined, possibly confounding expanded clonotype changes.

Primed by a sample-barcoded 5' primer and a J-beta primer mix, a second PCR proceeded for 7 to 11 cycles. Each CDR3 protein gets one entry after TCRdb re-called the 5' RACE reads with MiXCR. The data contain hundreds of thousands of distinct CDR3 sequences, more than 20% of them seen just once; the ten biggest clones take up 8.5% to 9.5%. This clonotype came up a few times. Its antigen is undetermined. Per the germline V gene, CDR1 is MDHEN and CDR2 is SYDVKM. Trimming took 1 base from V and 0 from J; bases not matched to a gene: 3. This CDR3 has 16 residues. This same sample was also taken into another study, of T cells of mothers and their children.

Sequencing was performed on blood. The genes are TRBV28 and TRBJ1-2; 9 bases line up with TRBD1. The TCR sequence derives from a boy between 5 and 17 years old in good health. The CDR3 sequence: CASSLSQGASNYGYTF. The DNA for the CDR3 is TGTGCCAGCAGTTTATCACAGGGGGCGTCTAACTATGGCTACACCTTC.